The next 13 T cell receptor beta chains were all read from a single sample in a study of CD8+CD57+ T cells in acquired aplastic anemia. All patients picked for sequencing had shown, by flow cytometry, an expansion of CD8+CD57+ cells. Using genomic DNA as the template, TCR beta VDJ and CDR3 profiling was carried out. TCRdb ran MiXCR on the reads and lists one entry per CDR3 protein. Of 160,000 or so distinct CDR3 sequences in the sample, roughly 50% were seen once. Sequenced material: sorted CD4+, CD8+, or CD8+CD57+ T cells (not recorded which) from PBMCs. These receptors came from a human donor with aplastic anemia.

This clonotype was counted a single time. The chain uses TRBV25-1 and TRBJ1-1; D might be TRBD1 (5 bases). This CDR3 contains 15 residues. Trimming removed 4 bases from V and 0 bases from J, with 12 bases in between. CDR1 and CDR2 from the germline V gene are MGHDK and SYGVNS. The CDR3 protein is CASSARQNMNTEAFF. The CDR3 DNA reads as TGTGCCAGCAGTGCCCGACAGAACATGAACACTGAAGCTTTCTTT.

The chain carries TRBV19 and TRBJ1-6; D gene ambiguous. This CDR3 comprises 14 residues. Germline lookup yields CDR1 LNHDA and CDR2 SQIVND (reference sequence). V lost 6 bases to trimming and J lost 5 bases, with 11 bases between them. CDR3 sequence reads: CASSLRVDNSPLHF. The CDR3 nucleotides read TGTGCCAGTAGCTTACGAGTTGATAATTCACCCCTCCACTTT.

The chain is built from TRBV7-8 and TRBJ2-7, with TRBD1 matching 7 bases. The trim removed 5 bases at V and 2 bases at J, leaving 12 bases unmatched. CDR3 length equals 16 residues. Germline V gene sequence: CDR1 SGHVS, CDR2 FQNEAQ. The CDR3, as DNA: TGTGCCAGCAGCCCGTGGACAGGCGGCACCCCCTACGAGCAGTACTTC. Translation: CASSPWTGGTPYEQYF.

J is TRBJ1-2 and V is TRBV7-9, with D unclear. Germline-derived CDR1 and CDR2 are SEHNR and FQNEAQ (reference sequence). The V and J ends lost 1 base and 8 bases respectively, with 11 bases between them. The CDR3 covers 13 residues. CDR3 residues: CASSLDAVFGYTF. In DNA form, the CDR3 reads TGTGCCAGCAGCTTAGATGCGGTTTTCGGCTACACCTTC.

At least ten counts were recorded for this clonotype. The chain links TRBV16 to TRBJ2-5; a weak D match, TRBD1 (5 bases). This CDR3 is 15 amino acids long. Germline lookup yields CDR1 KGHSY and CDR2 FQNENV. Trimming took off 1 base at V and 2 bases at J, with 11 bases between the two ends. The CDR3 DNA follows: TGTGCCAGCAGCCAATTTCAGGGCCGGCAAGAGACCCAGTACTTC. It codes for CASSQFQGRQETQYF.

This clonotype was counted at least ten times. This sequence joins TRBV19 and TRBJ1-3; 7 bases fit TRBD1. This CDR3 is built from 13 residues. Losses at the gene ends were 9 bases for V and 2 bases for J; bases not matched to a gene: 4. Germline loops: CDR1 LNHDA, CDR2 SQIVND (reference sequence). For the CDR3, the DNA is TGTGCCAGACAGGGGAGACCTGGAAACACCATATATTTT. Protein product: CARQGRPGNTIYF. Full variable domain (missing parts from reference TRBV19 and TRBJ1-3): DGGITQSPKYLFRKEGQNVTLSCEQNLNHDAMYWYRQDPGQGLRLIYYSQIVNDFQKGDIAEGYSVSREKKESFPLTVTSAQKNPTAFYLCARQGRPGNTIYFGEGSWLTVV.

This clonotype was counted many times. This chain uses TRBV5-6 with TRBJ2-1; TRBD2 might be the D (6 bases). CDR1 SGHDT and CDR2 YYEEEE come from the germline V gene. The CDR3 length is 16 residues. Trimming took 4 bases from V and 0 from J, leaving 14 bases between them. CDR3: CASSMGGGTSYNEQFF. As DNA, the CDR3 is TGTGCCAGCAGCATGGGAGGAGGGACCTCCTACAATGAGCAGTTCTTC.

This clonotype has at least ten counts. The chain links TRBV20-1 to TRBJ2-2; 10 positions match TRBD2. The CDR3 consists of 14 residues. Per the germline V gene, CDR1 is DFQATT and CDR2 is SNEGSKA (reference sequence). Unmatched junction bases numbered 3, after V lost 4 bases and J lost 4 bases. The CDR3 is CSAKIAGGTGELFF. DNA of the CDR3: TGCAGTGCTAAAATAGCGGGAGGCACCGGGGAGCTGTTTTTT.

Note on this clonotype: A much larger clonotype is one base distant, so this may be a read error. The chain recombines TRBV12-3 or TRBV12-4 with TRBJ1-2; 8 bases align to TRBD1. V lost 2 bases and J lost 8; bases outside the gene matches: 10. The CDR3 runs 15 residues. The CDR3 loop reads CASSLRGQASGGYTF. The DNA for the CDR3 is TGTGCCAGCAGTTTAAGGGGACAGGCGTCTGGCGGCTACACCTTC.

Only a few counts were recorded for this clonotype. A single base separates this from a much larger clone, so it may be a read error. The gene calls are TRBV15 and TRBJ2-1; weak D call: TRBD1 (6 bases). Trimming took 10 bases from V and 5 from J, leaving 21 bases between them. CDR1 and CDR2 (germline): LNHNV, YYDKDF (reference sequence). The CDR3 spans 15 residues. CDR3 loop: CASTLGQRVNNEQFF. In nucleotides, the CDR3 is TGTGCCAGCACCTTAGGACAGCGAGTTAACAATGAGCAGTTCTTC.

The chain carries TRBV4-3 and TRBJ2-3, with 9 positions matching TRBD2. This CDR3 is 17 amino acids long. J gave up 4 bases and V 1 base, and 9 bases lay outside the gene matches. CDR1 is LGHNA and CDR2 is YSLEER in the germline V gene. The CDR3 sequence is CASSQGYTRGGADTQYF. The CDR3 DNA reads TGCGCCAGCAGCCAAGGTTACACGCGGGGGGGGGCAGATACGCAGTATTTT.

The chain is built from TRBV25-1 and TRBJ2-4; 10 bases agree with TRBD2. Germline trimming cut 6 bases from V and 7 bases from J; bases unmatched to any gene: 6. The V gene's germline CDR1 is MGHDK and CDR2 SYGVNS. The CDR3 is made up of 14 amino acids. CDR3 residues: CASSLTSGRNIQYF. The CDR3 DNA reads TGTGCCAGCAGCTTGACTAGCGGGCGGAACATTCAGTACTTC.

Only a few counts were recorded for this clonotype. V usage is TRBV2 and J usage is TRBJ2-7; D might be TRBD1 (6 bases). Germline V CDR1 and CDR2: SNHLY, FYNNEI. With 7 bases removed from V and 4 bases from J, the gap between germline ends came to 17 bases. The CDR3 is 14 amino acids. The CDR3 region is CASKTPGQNYEQYF. The CDR3 DNA is TGTGCCAGCAAGACGCCGGGACAAAATTACGAGCAGTACTTC.